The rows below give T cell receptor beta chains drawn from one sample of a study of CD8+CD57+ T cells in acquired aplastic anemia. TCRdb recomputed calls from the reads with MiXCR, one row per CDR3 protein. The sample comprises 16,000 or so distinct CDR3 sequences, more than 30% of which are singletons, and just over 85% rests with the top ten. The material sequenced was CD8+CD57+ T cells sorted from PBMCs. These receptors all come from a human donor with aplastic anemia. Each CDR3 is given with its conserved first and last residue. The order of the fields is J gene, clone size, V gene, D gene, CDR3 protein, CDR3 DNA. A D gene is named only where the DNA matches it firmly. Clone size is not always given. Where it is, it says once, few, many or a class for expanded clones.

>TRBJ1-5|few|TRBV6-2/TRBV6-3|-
CASSYGDNQPQHF
TGTGCCAGCAGTTACGGGGACAATCAGCCCCAGCATTTT
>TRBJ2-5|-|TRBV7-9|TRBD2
CASSSLGGLAGETQYF
TGTGCCAGCAGCTCGCTGGGGGGACTAGCGGGAGAGACCCAGTACTTC
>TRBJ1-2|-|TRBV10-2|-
CASSDASGYTF
TGCGCCAGCAGTGACGCATCGGGCTACACCTTC
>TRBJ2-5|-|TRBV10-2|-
CASRGRNQGTQYF
TGCGCCAGCAGGGGGAGAAACCAAGGGACCCAGTACTTC
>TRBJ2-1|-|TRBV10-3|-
CAISESWGENEQFF
TGTGCCATCAGTGAGTCGTGGGGGGAAAATGAGCAGTTCTTC
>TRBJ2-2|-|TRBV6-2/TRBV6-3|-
CASSHSGRDTGELFF
TGTGCCAGCAGTCATAGCGGCAGAGACACCGGGGAGCTGTTTTTT
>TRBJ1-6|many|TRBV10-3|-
CAIRGLNNSPLHF
TGTGCCATCAGGGGGCTTAATAATTCACCCCTCCACTTT
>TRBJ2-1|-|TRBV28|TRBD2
CASSFGAAGLAGFEQFF
TGTGCCAGCAGTTTTGGGGCAGCTGGACTAGCGGGCTTCGAGCAGTTCTTC
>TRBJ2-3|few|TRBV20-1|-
CSARDTQYF
TGCAGTGCTAGAGATACGCAGTATTTT
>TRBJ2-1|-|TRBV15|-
CATSSSGVGEQFF
TGTGCCACCAGCAGCTCGGGGGTGGGCGAGCAGTTCTTC
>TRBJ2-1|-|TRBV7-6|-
CASSLASGGYNEQFF
TGTGCCAGCAGCTTAGCGAGCGGAGGATACAATGAGCAGTTCTTC
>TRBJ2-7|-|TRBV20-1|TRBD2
CSAETPGLAGDEQYF
TGCAGTGCCGAAACTCCGGGACTAGCGGGAGACGAGCAGTACTTC
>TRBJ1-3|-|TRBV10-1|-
CASSDSGNTIYF
TGCGCCAGCAGTGATTCGGGAAACACCATATATTTT
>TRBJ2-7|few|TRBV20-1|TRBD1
CSADRGSSYEQYF
TGCAGTGCTGACAGGGGGAGCTCCTACGAGCAGTACTTC
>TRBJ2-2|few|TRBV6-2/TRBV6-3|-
CASSYSTGELFF
TGTGCCAGCAGTTACTCGACCGGGGAGCTGTTTTTT
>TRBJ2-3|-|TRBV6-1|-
CASSEFPGQSTDTQYF
TGTGCCAGCAGTGAATTCCCGGGACAAAGCACAGATACGCAGTATTTT
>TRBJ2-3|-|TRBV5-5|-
CASSLTGSTDTQYF
TGTGCCAGCAGCTTGACGGGGAGCACAGATACGCAGTATTTT
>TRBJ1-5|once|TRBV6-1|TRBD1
CASSEGQPNQPQHF
TGTGCCAGCAGTGAGGGACAGCCCAATCAGCCCCAGCATTTT
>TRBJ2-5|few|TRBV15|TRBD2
CATSSGSGTLRQETQYF
TGTGCCACCAGCAGCGGAAGCGGGACCCTCCGGCAAGAGACCCAGTACTTC
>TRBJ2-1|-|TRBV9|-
CASSARLGSSYNEQFF
TGTGCCAGCAGCGCCAGACTCGGGAGCTCCTACAATGAGCAGTTCTTC
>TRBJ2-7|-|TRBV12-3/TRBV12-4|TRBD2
CASSPKGGPSYEQYF
TGTGCCAGCAGCCCAAAGGGAGGGCCCTCCTACGAGCAGTACTTC
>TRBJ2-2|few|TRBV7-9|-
CASSLSSTGELFF
TGTGCCAGCAGCTTAAGTTCCACCGGGGAGCTGTTTTTT
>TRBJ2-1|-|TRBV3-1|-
CASSQGIRGGEQFF
TGTGCCAGCAGCCAAGGTATAAGGGGCGGTGAGCAGTTCTTC
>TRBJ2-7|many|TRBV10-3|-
CASRTEGSYEQYF
TGTGCCAGCCGGACAGAGGGGAGTTACGAGCAGTACTTC
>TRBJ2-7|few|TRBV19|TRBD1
CASNTGGWFEQYF
TGTGCCAGTAACACAGGGGGCTGGTTCGAGCAGTACTTC
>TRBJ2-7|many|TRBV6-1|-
CAAVVLLDYEQYF
TGTGCCGCCGTCGTCCTTCTTGACTACGAGCAGTACTTC
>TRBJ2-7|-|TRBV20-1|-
CSARYRIVEQYF
TGCAGTGCTAGATACAGAATTGTCGAGCAGTACTTC
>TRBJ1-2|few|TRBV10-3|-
CAISEGRASFGGYTF
TGTGCCATCAGTGAGGGCAGGGCTTCCTTCGGGGGCTACACCTTC
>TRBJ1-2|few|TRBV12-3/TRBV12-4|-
CASSLDGLVAPYGYTF
TGTGCCAGCAGTTTAGACGGATTAGTGGCCCCCTATGGCTACACCTTC
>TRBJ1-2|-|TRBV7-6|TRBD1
CASSSTGTYGYTF
TGTGCCAGCAGTTCGACAGGGACCTATGGCTACACCTTC
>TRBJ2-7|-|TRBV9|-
CASSASSELRGSSYEQYF
TGTGCCAGCAGCGCCAGCAGCGAACTTCGGGGCAGCTCCTACGAGCAGTACTTC
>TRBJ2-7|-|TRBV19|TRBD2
CASSIKLAGPYEQYF
TGTGCCAGTAGTATAAAACTAGCGGGCCCCTACGAGCAGTACTTC
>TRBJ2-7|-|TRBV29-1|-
CSVEDSGQPPYEQYF
TGCAGCGTTGAAGATTCAGGACAGCCTCCTTACGAGCAGTACTTC
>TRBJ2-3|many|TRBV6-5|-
CASRNTDTQYF
TGTGCCAGCAGGAACACAGATACGCAGTATTTT
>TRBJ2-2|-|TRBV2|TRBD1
CASSSGQVSPGELFF
TGTGCCAGCAGCTCGGGACAGGTCAGCCCCGGGGAGCTGTTTTTT
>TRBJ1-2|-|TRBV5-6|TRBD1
CASSEDRGRDSGYTF
TGTGCCAGCAGCGAGGACAGGGGGCGAGACAGTGGCTACACCTTC
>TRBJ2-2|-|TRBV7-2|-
CASSFQGRDTGELFF
TGTGCCAGCAGCTTTCAGGGAAGGGACACCGGGGAGCTGTTTTTT
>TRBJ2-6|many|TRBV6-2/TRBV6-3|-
CASRPHRSGANVLTF
TGTGCCAGCAGACCCCACCGATCTGGGGCCAACGTCCTGACTTTC
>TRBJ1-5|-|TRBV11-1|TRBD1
CASSLGGQGLNQPQHF
TGTGCCAGCAGCTTAGGCGGACAGGGACTCAATCAGCCCCAGCATTTT
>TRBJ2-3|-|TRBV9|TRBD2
CASSVALAGGLDTQYF
TGTGCCAGCAGCGTGGCCCTTGCGGGGGGGCTAGATACGCAGTATTTT